This paragraph covers one TCR beta chain sequence. This entry belongs to a study of blood T cell repertoires in COVID-19. About the study: Samples came from the United States, Italy and Spain, spanning acute and convalescent COVID-19. PBMCs, B-cell-depleted T cells, or T cells provided the cDNA or gDNA that made up the material.

As originally analysed: It was from reference gene primer amplification that nucleated cell counts were estimated. Some clones are missing from TCRdb's copy, which holds only in-frame ones; the method was immunoSEQ multiplex PCR. That table supplies the V and J calls and clone size; D and trimming were determined from the DNA. The profile shows over 150,000 clones, more than 65% of them singletons. Germline V gives CDR1 SGHRS, CDR2 YFSETQ. The CDR3 has 15 amino acids. J gave up 4 bases and V 4 bases, and 8 bases lay outside the gene matches. The V and J genes are TRBV5-1 and TRBJ1-1, with TRBD1 identical over 9 bases. The clonotype comes from a man in his 70s with active or convalescent COVID-19. Specimen: peripheral blood. CDR3 DNA: TGCGCCAGCAGCCAACAGGGGGCCAGGATCACTGAAGCTTTCTTT. Translating it yields CASSQQGARITEAFF. Full variable domain (outside the CDR3, taken from reference TRBV5-1 and TRBJ1-1): KAGVTQTPRYLIKTRGQQVTLSCSPISGHRSVSWYQQTPGQGLQFLFEYFSETQRNKGNFPGRFSGRQFSNSRSEMNVSTLELGDSALYLCASSQQGARITEAFFGQGTRLTVV.